Listed below are T cell receptor beta chains from one sample, sequenced in a study of early T cells in non-severe SARS-CoV-2 infection. TCRdb reprocessed the 5' RACE reads with MiXCR, giving one entry per CDR3 protein. This repertoire shows approximately 40,000 distinct CDR3 sequences, 5.5% to 7.5% found once; its top ten account for around 21%. Sample: whole blood, taken at baseline. These receptors were collected from an adult who was a healthcare worker with PCR-confirmed SARS-CoV-2 infection or an uninfected control (not recorded which). Each CDR3 is given with its conserved first and last residue. The D gene is left open where the match is weak. Expanded clones are given a class, and other clones once, few, many or no size at all.

D gene: NA
V gene: TRBV7-6
J gene: TRBJ1-4
clone size: many
CDR3 protein: CASSLTPNEKLFF
CDR3 DNA: TGTGCCAGCAGCTTAACACCTAATGAAAAACTGTTTTTT

D gene: TRBD2
V gene: TRBV7-7
J gene: TRBJ2-5
clone size: few
CDR3 protein: CASSLGASGQETQYF
CDR3 DNA: TGTGCTAGCAGCTTAGGGGCTAGCGGCCAAGAGACCCAGTACTTC

D gene: TRBD1
V gene: TRBV2
J gene: TRBJ1-6
clone size: NA
CDR3 protein: CASGPGQGVAPLHF
CDR3 DNA: TGTGCCAGTGGGCCTGGACAGGGAGTAGCCCCCCTCCACTTT

D gene: TRBD2
V gene: TRBV20-1
J gene: TRBJ2-7
clone size: many
CDR3 protein: CSAKGASGSWDEQYF
CDR3 DNA: TGCAGTGCTAAAGGAGCTAGCGGGAGCTGGGACGAGCAGTACTTC

D gene: TRBD1
V gene: TRBV30
J gene: TRBJ1-6
clone size: many
CDR3 protein: CAWSRDSNSPLHF
CDR3 DNA: TGTGCCTGGTCCAGGGACAGTAATTCACCCCTCCACTTT

D gene: TRBD1
V gene: TRBV12-3/TRBV12-4
J gene: TRBJ2-7
clone size: many
CDR3 protein: CASRAGQGAFYEQYF
CDR3 DNA: TGTGCCAGCAGGGCAGGCCAGGGGGCATTCTACGAGCAGTACTTC

D gene: NA
V gene: TRBV20-1
J gene: TRBJ2-5
clone size: many
CDR3 protein: CSASVRPKGTQYF
CDR3 DNA: TGCAGTGCTAGTGTGCGGCCTAAAGGGACCCAGTACTTC

D gene: NA
V gene: TRBV7-8
J gene: TRBJ2-1
clone size: many
CDR3 protein: CAPENLDGNEQFF
CDR3 DNA: TGTGCCCCGGAGAACCTGGACGGCAATGAGCAGTTCTTC

D gene: NA
V gene: TRBV6-1
J gene: TRBJ1-2
clone size: NA
CDR3 protein: CASSERQTSGGYTF
CDR3 DNA: TGTGCCAGCAGTGAGAGACAGACGTCCGGGGGCTACACCTTC

D gene: TRBD1
V gene: TRBV7-2
J gene: TRBJ2-7
clone size: many
CDR3 protein: CASSSSGTETYEQYF
CDR3 DNA: TGTGCCAGCAGCTCTTCCGGGACAGAAACCTACGAGCAGTACTTC

D gene: NA
V gene: TRBV6-2/TRBV6-3
J gene: TRBJ2-3
clone size: few
CDR3 protein: CATLLRISPDTQYF
CDR3 DNA: TGTGCCACCCTTCTCCGGATCTCTCCAGATACGCAGTATTTT

D gene: NA
V gene: TRBV4-1
J gene: TRBJ1-2
clone size: many
CDR3 protein: CASSPWAGSGYTF
CDR3 DNA: TGCGCCAGCAGCCCATGGGCGGGGAGTGGCTACACCTTC

D gene: NA
V gene: TRBV6-2/TRBV6-3
J gene: TRBJ1-1
clone size: NA
CDR3 protein: CASSYHQLNTEAFF
CDR3 DNA: TGTGCCAGCAGTTACCATCAGTTGAACACTGAAGCTTTCTTT

D gene: NA
V gene: TRBV20-1
J gene: TRBJ2-6
clone size: many
CDR3 protein: CSAPPIFDSGANVLTF
CDR3 DNA: TGCAGTGCTCCACCCATTTTTGACTCTGGGGCCAACGTCCTGACTTTC

D gene: NA
V gene: TRBV6-2/TRBV6-3
J gene: TRBJ2-3
clone size: NA
CDR3 protein: CASSYSPAFWSRRDTQYF
CDR3 DNA: TGTGCCAGCAGTTACTCTCCCGCGTTTTGGAGCAGACGAGATACGCAGTATTTT

D gene: NA
V gene: TRBV6-4
J gene: TRBJ2-1
clone size: many
CDR3 protein: CATARTYGGPEQFF
CDR3 DNA: TGTGCCACCGCGAGGACTTATGGAGGCCCCGAGCAGTTCTTC

D gene: NA
V gene: TRBV7-9
J gene: TRBJ2-1
clone size: many
CDR3 protein: CASSLAVGDEQFF
CDR3 DNA: TGTGCCAGCAGCTTAGCTGTGGGCGATGAGCAGTTCTTC

D gene: NA
V gene: TRBV20-1
J gene: TRBJ2-5
clone size: few
CDR3 protein: CSAPASMRREQETQYF
CDR3 DNA: TGCAGTGCCCCCGCATCGATGCGCAGGGAACAAGAGACCCAGTACTTC

D gene: TRBD1
V gene: TRBV6-2/TRBV6-3
J gene: TRBJ2-1
clone size: many
CDR3 protein: CASSYDRGGSNEQFF
CDR3 DNA: TGTGCCAGCAGTTACGACAGGGGAGGATCCAATGAGCAGTTCTTC

D gene: TRBD1
V gene: TRBV4-3
J gene: TRBJ2-7
clone size: many
CDR3 protein: CASSQEAGQGGYEQYF
CDR3 DNA: TGCGCCAGCAGCCAAGAAGCGGGACAGGGGGGCTACGAGCAGTACTTC

D gene: TRBD1
V gene: TRBV2
J gene: TRBJ2-7
clone size: many
CDR3 protein: CASGQGAGDEQYF
CDR3 DNA: TGTGCCAGCGGACAGGGGGCAGGAGACGAGCAGTACTTC

D gene: NA
V gene: TRBV20-1
J gene: TRBJ2-2
clone size: few
CDR3 protein: CSADSRGELFF
CDR3 DNA: TGCAGTGCCGACAGCAGAGGGGAGCTGTTTTTT

D gene: NA
V gene: TRBV5-5
J gene: TRBJ2-1
clone size: NA
CDR3 protein: CASSLGPAGVDEQFF
CDR3 DNA: TGTGCCAGCAGCTTGGGCCCCGCGGGCGTCGATGAGCAGTTCTTC

D gene: NA
V gene: TRBV19
J gene: TRBJ1-3
clone size: many
CDR3 protein: CASSEKRGNTIYF
CDR3 DNA: TGTGCCAGTTCTGAAAAAAGGGGGAACACCATATATTTT

D gene: NA
V gene: TRBV3-1
J gene: TRBJ2-7
clone size: few
CDR3 protein: CASSQRTVPTYEQYF
CDR3 DNA: TGTGCCAGCAGCCAAAGAACAGTTCCCACCTACGAGCAGTACTTC

D gene: NA
V gene: TRBV7-2
J gene: TRBJ1-2
clone size: few
CDR3 protein: CASSFSINYGYTF
CDR3 DNA: TGTGCCAGCAGCTTCTCAATTAACTATGGCTACACCTTC

D gene: TRBD1
V gene: TRBV5-1
J gene: TRBJ2-7
clone size: many
CDR3 protein: CASSFGTGYEQYF
CDR3 DNA: TGCGCCAGCAGCTTCGGGACAGGCTACGAGCAGTACTTC

D gene: NA
V gene: TRBV10-3
J gene: TRBJ1-1
clone size: NA
CDR3 protein: CAISEGAPGAEAFF
CDR3 DNA: TGTGCCATCAGTGAAGGGGCCCCGGGAGCTGAAGCTTTCTTT

D gene: NA
V gene: TRBV24-1
J gene: TRBJ1-5
clone size: many
CDR3 protein: CATSDNSGKNQPQHF
CDR3 DNA: TGTGCCACCAGTGATAACTCCGGGAAGAATCAGCCCCAGCATTTT

D gene: NA
V gene: TRBV18
J gene: TRBJ1-3
clone size: NA
CDR3 protein: CASSPPEGGRNTIYF
CDR3 DNA: TGTGCCAGCTCACCACCAGAGGGAGGGCGAAACACCATATATTTT

D gene: TRBD2
V gene: TRBV4-2
J gene: TRBJ2-1
clone size: many
CDR3 protein: CASSSTGLTGTSVNEQFF
CDR3 DNA: TGTGCCAGCAGCTCCACCGGCTTAACCGGGACTAGCGTCAATGAGCAGTTCTTC

D gene: NA
V gene: TRBV6-5
J gene: TRBJ1-5
clone size: NA
CDR3 protein: CASSLKDSNQPQHF
CDR3 DNA: TGTGCCAGCAGTTTAAAAGATAGCAATCAGCCCCAGCATTTT

D gene: TRBD2
V gene: TRBV7-2
J gene: TRBJ2-7
clone size: many
CDR3 protein: CASSLGWGGAGGRQVSYEQYF
CDR3 DNA: TGTGCCAGCAGCTTAGGATGGGGAGGAGCGGGAGGACGTCAAGTCTCCTACGAGCAGTACTTC

D gene: NA
V gene: TRBV6-1
J gene: TRBJ2-7
clone size: NA
CDR3 protein: CASSKLGGSYEQYF
CDR3 DNA: TGTGCCAGCAGTAAACTTGGGGGCTCCTACGAGCAGTACTTC

D gene: NA
V gene: TRBV24-1
J gene: TRBJ2-1
clone size: few
CDR3 protein: CATSEFSVSIPQFF
CDR3 DNA: TGTGCCACCAGTGAGTTCTCCGTTTCTATTCCGCAGTTCTTC

D gene: NA
V gene: TRBV20-1
J gene: TRBJ2-1
clone size: few
CDR3 protein: CSASGSYNEQFF
CDR3 DNA: TGCAGTGCTAGCGGCAGCTACAATGAGCAGTTCTTC

D gene: NA
V gene: TRBV7-2
J gene: TRBJ2-3
clone size: NA
CDR3 protein: CASSLSPVRTDAQYF
CDR3 DNA: TGTGCCAGCAGCCTTAGCCCCGTTCGCACAGATGCGCAGTATTTT

D gene: NA
V gene: TRBV21-1
J gene: TRBJ2-5
clone size: NA
CDR3 protein: CASSLPCLPDRQETQYF
CDR3 DNA: TGTGCCAGCAGCCTGCCTTGCCTGCCGGACAGGCAAGAGACCCAGTACTTC

D gene: NA
V gene: TRBV9
J gene: TRBJ1-4
clone size: few
CDR3 protein: CASSAGWGAQATNEKLFF
CDR3 DNA: TGTGCCAGCAGCGCCGGATGGGGGGCCCAGGCAACTAATGAAAAACTGTTTTTT

D gene: NA
V gene: TRBV20-1
J gene: TRBJ2-1
clone size: few
CDR3 protein: CSARGVGNEQFF
CDR3 DNA: TGCAGTGCTAGAGGGGTGGGGAATGAGCAGTTCTTC

D gene: NA
V gene: TRBV3-1
J gene: TRBJ2-2
clone size: NA
CDR3 protein: CASSQEGTGNTGELFF
CDR3 DNA: TGTGCCAGCAGCCAAGAGGGAACAGGGAACACCGGGGAGCTGTTTTTT

D gene: TRBD1
V gene: TRBV7-2
J gene: TRBJ1-1
clone size: NA
CDR3 protein: CASSVQGANRAFF
CDR3 DNA: TGTGCCAGCAGCGTACAGGGGGCGAATCGGGCTTTCTTT

D gene: TRBD2
V gene: TRBV19
J gene: TRBJ2-3
clone size: few
CDR3 protein: CASSREAGITTDTQYF
CDR3 DNA: TGTGCCAGTAGTAGAGAAGCGGGGATTACCACAGATACGCAGTATTTT

D gene: TRBD1
V gene: TRBV5-4
J gene: TRBJ2-5
clone size: many
CDR3 protein: CASSRNRGETQYF
CDR3 DNA: TGTGCCAGCAGCCGGAACAGGGGAGAGACCCAGTACTTC

D gene: TRBD2
V gene: TRBV28
J gene: TRBJ2-5
clone size: NA
CDR3 protein: CASSFAGLASAAETQYF
CDR3 DNA: TGTGCCAGCAGTTTTGCCGGACTAGCGTCTGCGGCAGAGACCCAGTACTTC

D gene: TRBD1
V gene: TRBV28
J gene: TRBJ2-7
clone size: NA
CDR3 protein: CASSLDRGSYEQYF
CDR3 DNA: TGTGCCAGCAGTTTAGACAGGGGCTCCTACGAGCAGTACTTC

D gene: TRBD2
V gene: TRBV6-6
J gene: TRBJ2-1
clone size: many
CDR3 protein: CASSYSIGLAGTNEQFF
CDR3 DNA: TGTGCCAGCAGTTACTCGATCGGGCTAGCGGGAACGAATGAGCAGTTCTTC

D gene: TRBD1
V gene: TRBV13
J gene: TRBJ2-3
clone size: NA
CDR3 protein: CASSYRAGQGSDTQYF
CDR3 DNA: TGTGCCAGCAGCTACAGGGCGGGACAGGGCTCAGATACGCAGTATTTT

D gene: TRBD1
V gene: TRBV2
J gene: TRBJ2-7
clone size: large
CDR3 protein: CASRRQGAYEQYF
CDR3 DNA: TGTGCCAGCAGACGACAGGGGGCCTACGAGCAGTACTTC

D gene: NA
V gene: TRBV20-1
J gene: TRBJ2-3
clone size: many
CDR3 protein: CSASRRESGTDTQYF
CDR3 DNA: TGCAGTGCTAGTAGGCGGGAATCAGGCACAGATACGCAGTATTTT

D gene: NA
V gene: TRBV7-9
J gene: TRBJ1-2
clone size: many
CDR3 protein: CASSLEMDGYTF
CDR3 DNA: TGTGCCAGCAGCTTAGAGATGGATGGCTACACCTTC

D gene: NA
V gene: TRBV29-1
J gene: TRBJ1-5
clone size: few
CDR3 protein: CSVSEGPNQPQHF
CDR3 DNA: TGCAGCGTATCCGAGGGTCCCAATCAGCCCCAGCATTTT

D gene: NA
V gene: TRBV12-3/TRBV12-4
J gene: TRBJ2-3
clone size: NA
CDR3 protein: CASSLGRPTTDTQYF
CDR3 DNA: TGTGCCAGCAGTTTAGGACGCCCGACCACAGATACGCAGTATTTT

D gene: NA
V gene: TRBV20-1
J gene: TRBJ1-1
clone size: few
CDR3 protein: CSAPPDRIDGWVDTEAFF
CDR3 DNA: TGCAGTGCCCCGCCCGACAGAATCGACGGGTGGGTGGACACTGAAGCTTTCTTT